The 22 T cell receptor beta chains given below trace back to one sample, sequenced in a study of T-cell memory formation after mild COVID-19 (dated by TCRdb to the early 2020s). Receptors were amplified or captured by 5' RACE. Sequencing was carried out with an Illumina NovaSeq 6000. TCRdb reprocessing: public reads trimmed at Q25 with fastp, clones called with MiXCR, in-frame beta chains kept. Identical CDR3 protein sequences are pooled into one entry, listed with their most common genes and DNA. The sample table holds hundreds of thousands of distinct CDR3 sequences, of which 15% to 20% were seen once. Roughly 8.4% of the sample rests with the top ten. Sequencing was carried out using PBMCs or a T cell subset sorted from them (not recorded which). The receptors were gathered from an adult woman who had mild COVID-19 (a few samples of this study predate the infection). The sample titles of this study are shuffled in the database, so cell type and time point are left out; the donor was told from shared clones.

V gene TRBV6-2 or TRBV6-3 combines with J gene TRBJ2-7; D is undetermined. The germline CDR1 and CDR2 sequences are MNHEY and SVGEGT. The CDR3 consists of 14 residues. Trimming took off 5 bases at V and 2 bases at J, with 13 bases between the two ends. CDR3 amino acids: CASSHMGHAYEQYF. CDR3 coding DNA: TGTGCCAGCAGTCACATGGGCCATGCCTACGAGCAGTACTTC.

The rearrangement links TRBV12-3 or TRBV12-4 to TRBJ1-1, with D uncertain. This CDR3 contains 10 residues. Trimming stripped 11 bases from V and 1 base from J, with 5 bases between. Written as DNA, the CDR3 is TGTGCCGAAGGGAACACTGAAGCTTTCTTT. Translating gives CAEGNTEAFF.

V and J are TRBV24-1 and TRBJ2-2; D is unclear. Germline V gene sequence: CDR1 KGHDR, CDR2 SFDVKD. The CDR3 totals 15 residues. Trimming left V 4 bases short and J 1 base short, with 9 bases between. CDR3 region: CATSDLKLNTGELFF. Here the CDR3 DNA reads TGTGCCACCAGTGACCTCAAGTTGAACACCGGGGAGCTGTTTTTT.

This clonotype was counted a few times. The chain uses TRBV18 and TRBJ2-7; D is undetermined. Trimming took 8 bases from V and 1 from J, leaving 18 bases between them. Germline V gene sequence: CDR1 KGHSH, CDR2 LQKENI. CDR3 length: 15 residues. CDR3: CASGSSPDASYEQYF. The CDR3, as DNA: TGTGCCAGCGGATCCTCCCCGGACGCATCCTACGAGCAGTACTTC.

The chain employs TRBV6-2 or TRBV6-3 and TRBJ1-1, with D perhaps matching TRBD1 (5 bases). Trimming stripped 6 bases from V and 3 bases from J, with 20 bases between. The CDR3 extends over 16 amino acids. CDR1 and CDR2 from the germline V gene are MNHEY and SVGEGT. CDR3 residues: CASRPYLRVGDTEAFF. The CDR3 DNA is TGTGCCAGCAGACCCTACCTCAGGGTGGGGGACACTGAAGCTTTCTTT.

This clonotype was seen only a few times. This chain uses TRBV7-2 with TRBJ2-3; no clear D. CDR1 SGHTA and CDR2 FQGNSA come from the germline V gene. The V gene lost 3 bases and the J gene lost 1 base, with 8 bases spanning the gap. The CDR3 covers 14 residues. The CDR3: CASSLLWGTDTQYF. The CDR3 coding sequence is TGTGCCAGCAGCTTGCTCTGGGGCACAGATACGCAGTATTTT.

In its sample, this clonotype was seen a few times. The DNA for the CDR3 is TGCGCCAGCAGCCAGGTGGAAGCGGGGAACTACGAGCAGTACTTC. Translation: CASSQVEAGNYEQYF. The chain is built from TRBV4-1 and TRBJ2-7; 7 positions agree with TRBD2. The CDR3 is 15 amino acids. Germline CDR1 MGHRA, CDR2 YSYEKL. J was trimmed by 3 bases and V by 3 bases; bases with no gene match: 8.

This clonotype was counted a few times. The CDR3 here is CASSFGTVYSNQPQHF. The DNA for the CDR3 is TGTGCCAGCAGCTTTGGGACAGTGTATAGCAATCAGCCCCAGCATTTT. V gene TRBV7-2 combines with J gene TRBJ1-5; TRBD1 agrees at 7 bases. The germline gives CDR1 SGHTA, CDR2 FQGNSA. The CDR3 covers 16 residues. V was pared by 3 bases and J by 0 bases, with 5 bases of the junction left unmatched.

This chain links TRBV15 with TRBJ2-2, with 10 bases identical to TRBD1. Germline assignment: CDR1 LNHNV and CDR2 YYDKDF (reference sequence). J gave up 5 bases and V 0 bases, and 12 bases lay outside the gene matches. This CDR3 comprises 19 residues. The chain's CDR3 is CATSRDGIGTGVSTGELFF. The CDR3 DNA reads as TGTGCCACCAGCAGAGATGGGATTGGGACAGGGGTATCAACCGGGGAGCTGTTTTTT.

This clonotype was recorded a few times. J is TRBJ2-3 and V is TRBV5-1; 10 bases agree with TRBD1. The germline gives CDR1 SGHRS, CDR2 YFSETQ. The CDR3 is 18 amino acids. V was clipped by 3 bases and J by 2 bases; unmatched bases: 12. The chain's CDR3 is CASSSGPRTGGITDTQYF. The CDR3 DNA sequence: TGCGCCAGCAGCTCGGGACCGCGGACAGGGGGGATCACAGATACGCAGTATTTT.

V gene TRBV5-1 combines with J gene TRBJ2-7; the match to TRBD1 covers 9 bases. Looked up from germline, CDR1 is SGHRS and CDR2 is YFSETQ. The CDR3 is made up of 13 amino acids. The trim removed 4 bases at V and 3 bases at J, leaving 2 bases unmatched. The CDR3 bases are TGCGCCAGCAGCGGGGACAGGGACTACGAGCAGTACTTC. The encoded protein is CASSGDRDYEQYF.

V is TRBV20-1 and J is TRBJ2-5; D uncertain. The germline V gene encodes CDR1 DFQATT and CDR2 SNEGSKA (reference sequence). CDR3 length: 13 residues. The germline V and J ends were trimmed by 3 bases and 2 bases, with 10 bases remaining between them. CDR3 nucleotides: TGCAGTGCTAGGAAGGCTCCGCAAGAGACCCAGTACTTC. Its translation is CSARKAPQETQYF.

This rearrangement joins TRBV24-1 to TRBJ2-1; 10 nucleotides line up with TRBD1. From germline, CDR1 is KGHDR and CDR2 SFDVKD. Trimming at V came to 5 bases and at J to 5 bases, leaving 5 bases not matched to a gene. CDR3 length: 15 amino acids. CDR3: CATSVTGTGDNEQFF. Written as DNA, the CDR3 is TGTGCCACCAGTGTTACCGGGACAGGGGACAATGAGCAGTTCTTC.

The chain employs TRBV7-2 and TRBJ2-1; TRBD2 aligns across 9 bases. From germline, CDR1 is SGHTA and CDR2 FQGNSA. This CDR3 has 15 residues. The trim removed 5 bases at V and 6 bases at J, leaving 8 bases unmatched. CDR3 nucleotide sequence: TGTGCCAGCAGCCCCCTAGCGGGGCCAACCAATGAGCAGTTCTTC. This gives the protein CASSPLAGPTNEQFF.

This clonotype appeared many times. This rearrangement joins TRBV27 to TRBJ2-7, with 8 bases identical to TRBD1. The CDR3 spans 14 residues. Germline CDR1 reads MNHEY; CDR2 reads SMNVEV (reference sequence). Unmatched junction bases numbered 4, after V lost 4 bases and J lost 2 bases. CDR3 protein: CASSYGQGAYEQYF. The CDR3, as DNA: TGTGCCAGCAGTTATGGACAGGGCGCCTACGAGCAGTACTTC.

This clonotype was detected only a few times. This sequence joins TRBV11-2 and TRBJ1-4; D gene uncertain. Germline V gene lookup returns CDR1 SGHAT and CDR2 FQNNGV. Deletions cut 3 bases from V and 8 bases from J, with 16 bases between. The CDR3 is 15 amino acids. CDR3 in amino acids: CASSFFISGGEKLFF. The CDR3 DNA reads as TGTGCCAGCAGCTTTTTTATCTCGGGAGGGGAAAAACTGTTTTTT.

The chain combines TRBV7-9 with TRBJ2-7, with no clear D. The CDR3 spans 14 residues. Trimming took off 6 bases at V and 3 bases at J, with 15 bases between the two ends. From germline, CDR1 is SEHNR and CDR2 FQNEAQ (reference sequence). CDR3: CASSNNGPNYEQYF. CDR3 in DNA: TGTGCCAGCAGTAATAACGGGCCGAACTACGAGCAGTACTTC. The entire variable domain, with the rest obtained from reference TRBV7-9 and TRBJ2-7, is as follows: DTGVSQNPRHKITKRGQNVTFRCDPISEHNRLYWYRQTLGQGPEFLTYFQNEAQLEKSRLLSDRFSAERPKGSFSTLEIQRTEQGDSAMYLCASSNNGPNYEQYFGPGTRLTVT.

This clonotype was observed a handful of times. V gene TRBV12-3 or TRBV12-4 combines with J gene TRBJ1-2, with D maybe TRBD1 (6 bases). The CDR3 consists of 14 residues. V lost 1 base and J 4 bases, leaving 10 bases between the germline ends. The CDR3 DNA follows: TGTGCCAGCAGTTTAGGACAGGTACCCTATGGCTACACCTTC. This sequence encodes CASSLGQVPYGYTF.

The chain is built from TRBV7-9 and TRBJ1-2, with D unresolved. The CDR3 loop spans 14 amino acids. Between the trimmed V and J ends, which lost 3 bases and 3 bases, there was a span of 11 bases. Germline values: CDR1 SEHNR, CDR2 FQNEAQ (reference sequence). CDR3 amino acids: CASSFGVVYYGYTF. For the CDR3, the DNA is TGTGCCAGCAGCTTTGGAGTCGTTTACTATGGCTACACCTTC.

This clonotype has more than one count but fewer than ten. This chain joins TRBV5-1 and TRBJ2-7, with D perhaps being TRBD1 or TRBD2 (5 bases each). The CDR3 has 14 amino acids. Trimming removed 4 bases from V and 5 bases from J, with 16 bases in between. The V gene's germline CDR1 is SGHRS and CDR2 YFSETQ. The CDR3 sequence: CASSGTGARDEQYF. As DNA, the CDR3 is TGCGCCAGCAGCGGAACCGGGGCTCGGGACGAGCAGTACTTC.

This rearrangement joins TRBV7-2 to TRBJ2-1; D is ambiguous. The CDR3 consists of 16 residues. With 2 bases removed from V and 0 bases from J, the gap between germline ends came to 11 bases. Germline V gene lookup returns CDR1 SGHTA and CDR2 FQGNSA. The CDR3 coding sequence is TGTGCCAGCAGCTTATTCCGCGGTACCTCCTACAATGAGCAGTTCTTC. Translating gives CASSLFRGTSYNEQFF.

This clonotype showed up just a few times. This CDR3 is CASRRRPPGGKNIQYF. The CDR3 coding sequence is TGTGCCAGTAGAAGAAGGCCCCCAGGAGGCAAAAACATTCAGTACTTC. The genes are TRBV6-5 and TRBJ2-4; D might be TRBD2 (5 bases). Trimming took off 9 bases at V and 3 bases at J, with 21 bases between the two ends. CDR3 length equals 16 residues. In germline, CDR1 is MNHEY, CDR2 SVGAGI.